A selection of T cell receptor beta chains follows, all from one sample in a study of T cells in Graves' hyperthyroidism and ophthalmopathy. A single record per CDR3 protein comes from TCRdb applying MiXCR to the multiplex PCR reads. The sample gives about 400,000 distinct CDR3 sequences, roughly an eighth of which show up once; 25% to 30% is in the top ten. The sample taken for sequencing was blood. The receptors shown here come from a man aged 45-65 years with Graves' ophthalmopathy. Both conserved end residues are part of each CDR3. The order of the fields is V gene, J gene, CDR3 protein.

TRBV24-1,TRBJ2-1,CATSDLPGQGNNEQFF
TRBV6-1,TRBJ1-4,CASRPSLGAFEKLFF
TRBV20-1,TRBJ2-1,CSARTSGRRNEQFF
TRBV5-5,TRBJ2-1,CASSLARGGEQFF
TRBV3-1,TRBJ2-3,CASSRLAGGVTDTQYF
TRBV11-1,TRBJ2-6,CASSSGGGDRNVLTF
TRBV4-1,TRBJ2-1,CASSQGRGGYNEQFF
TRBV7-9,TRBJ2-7,CASSLPGPLPSYEQYF
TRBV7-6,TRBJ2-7,CASSLTSGSAGGVYEQYF
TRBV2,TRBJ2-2,CASRGGVAGAGELFF
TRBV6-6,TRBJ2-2,CASSYRQSVGGELFF
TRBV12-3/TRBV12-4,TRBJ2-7,CASSFVGSRYEQYF
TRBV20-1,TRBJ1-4,CSASQSGHEKLFF
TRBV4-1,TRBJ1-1,CASSQGGGGDTEAFF
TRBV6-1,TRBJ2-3,CASMAENTDTQYF
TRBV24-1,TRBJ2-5,CATSGGTSGSETQYF
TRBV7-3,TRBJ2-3,CASSLTGRGGTDTQYF
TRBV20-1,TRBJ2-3,CSARAGWTDTQYF
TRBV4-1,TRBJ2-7,CASSQAPGTSLLGDQYF
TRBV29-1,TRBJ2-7,CSAITGPYEQYF
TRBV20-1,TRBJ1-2,CSARDPSGEIGGYTF
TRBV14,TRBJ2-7,CASSQRTGETLTKAWDGYEQYF
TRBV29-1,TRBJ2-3,CSVAHGASGYGTDTQYF
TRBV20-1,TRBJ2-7,CSARGFGASSYEQYF
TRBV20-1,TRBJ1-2,CSARANRETQYGYTF
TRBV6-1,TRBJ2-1,CASSYPGEQFF
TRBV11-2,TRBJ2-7,CASSLAIVTAYEQYF
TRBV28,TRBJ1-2,CASTRTGEIYGYTF
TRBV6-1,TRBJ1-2,CASSEAYPNYGYTF
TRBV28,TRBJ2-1,CASSLRMGEQFF
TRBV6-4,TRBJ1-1,CASSADGNTEAFF
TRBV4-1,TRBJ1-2,CASSQGQQGLMRGYTF
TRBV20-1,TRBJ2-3,CSARDSASGYTDTQYF
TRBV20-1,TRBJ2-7,CSARDGSGRWHEQYF
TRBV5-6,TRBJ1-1,CASSLAQVTEAFF
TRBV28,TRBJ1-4,CASSLRRGTNEKLFF
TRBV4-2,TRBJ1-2,CASTPSPNKNYGYTF
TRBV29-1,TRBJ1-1,CSTRRSDTEAFF
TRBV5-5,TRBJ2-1,CASSDPRDFSHNEQFF
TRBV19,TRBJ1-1,CASSTRLGTEAFF
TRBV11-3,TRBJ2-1,CASSWRLAGQYNEQFF
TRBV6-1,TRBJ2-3,CASRVDISTDTQYF
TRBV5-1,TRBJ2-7,CASSLLGQVYEQYF
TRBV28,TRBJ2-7,CASSKGRADKYEQYF
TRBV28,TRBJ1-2,CASRSSGLYGYTF
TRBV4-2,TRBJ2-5,CASSFIDQETQYF
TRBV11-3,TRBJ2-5,CASSLILATGETQYF
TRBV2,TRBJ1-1,CASSFQGTGNTEAFF
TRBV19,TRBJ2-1,CASSSLTSGTNYNEQFF
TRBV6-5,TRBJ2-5,CVSSYIGGLAGRETQYF
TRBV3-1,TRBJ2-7,CASSQDPGLAGDHYEQYF
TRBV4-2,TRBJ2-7,CASSQVTGANYEQYF
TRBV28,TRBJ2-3,CASIMLGLAGVADTQYF
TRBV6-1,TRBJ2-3,CASSPTGLAGTDTQYF